This TCR beta chain was captured by sequencing in a study of identical twins. In this sample, this clonotype turned up a few times. TCRdb independently ran MiXCR on the 5' RACE reads; one entry per CDR3 protein. The data hold under 900,000 distinct CDR3 sequences, with around an eighth observed a single time. The CDR3 is 13 residues long. CDR1 and CDR2 (germline): MNHNS, SASEGT. V was trimmed by 6 bases and J by 6 bases, leaving 14 bases between them. The same sample was also used in a study of yellow fever vaccine responses in identical twins.

The sample was PBMCs. This sequence joins TRBV6-1 and TRBJ1-1; a possible D gene is TRBD1 (6 bases). The clonotype originates from a woman aged 18-29 years in good health. The CDR3 DNA reads TGTGCCAGCAGATTTAAGGGGGTGGCTGAAGCTTTCTTT. Protein sequence: CASRFKGVAEAFF.